The clone carrying this TCR beta chain appeared many times. The antigen is unknown. This record comes from a study of T cell repertoires in cytomegalovirus infection. Notes on the study in general: CMV carriers having the relevant HLA were flagged by cumulative public TCR beta family frequency.

TCRdb re-analysed the reads in MiXCR, keeping a single row per CDR3 protein. The sample carries under 95,000 distinct CDR3 sequences, 4% recorded once. Sequenced sample: PBMCs. This receptor was obtained from a human donor in good health (CMV status not recorded). Some clones in this sample may be carry-over from other donors' samples.

The CDR3 nucleotides read TGTGCCAGCAGCCGAAGTGGGGGCGGCACCGGGGAGCTGTTTTTT. Protein sequence: CASSRSGGGTGELFF. The chain combines TRBV7-8 with TRBJ2-2; tentative D call: TRBD1 (6 bases). The germline V gene encodes CDR1 SGHVS and CDR2 FQNEAQ. V was shortened by 5 bases and J by 4 bases, with 14 bases between the two germline ends. The CDR3 length is 15 residues. Supplemented by reference TRBV7-8 and TRBJ2-2, the full variable domain reads GAGVSQSPRYKVAKRGQDVALRCDPISGHVSLFWYQQALGQGPEFLTYFQNEAQLDKSGLPSDRFFAERPEGSVSTLKIQRTQQEDSAVYLCASSRSGGGTGELFFGEGSRLTVL.